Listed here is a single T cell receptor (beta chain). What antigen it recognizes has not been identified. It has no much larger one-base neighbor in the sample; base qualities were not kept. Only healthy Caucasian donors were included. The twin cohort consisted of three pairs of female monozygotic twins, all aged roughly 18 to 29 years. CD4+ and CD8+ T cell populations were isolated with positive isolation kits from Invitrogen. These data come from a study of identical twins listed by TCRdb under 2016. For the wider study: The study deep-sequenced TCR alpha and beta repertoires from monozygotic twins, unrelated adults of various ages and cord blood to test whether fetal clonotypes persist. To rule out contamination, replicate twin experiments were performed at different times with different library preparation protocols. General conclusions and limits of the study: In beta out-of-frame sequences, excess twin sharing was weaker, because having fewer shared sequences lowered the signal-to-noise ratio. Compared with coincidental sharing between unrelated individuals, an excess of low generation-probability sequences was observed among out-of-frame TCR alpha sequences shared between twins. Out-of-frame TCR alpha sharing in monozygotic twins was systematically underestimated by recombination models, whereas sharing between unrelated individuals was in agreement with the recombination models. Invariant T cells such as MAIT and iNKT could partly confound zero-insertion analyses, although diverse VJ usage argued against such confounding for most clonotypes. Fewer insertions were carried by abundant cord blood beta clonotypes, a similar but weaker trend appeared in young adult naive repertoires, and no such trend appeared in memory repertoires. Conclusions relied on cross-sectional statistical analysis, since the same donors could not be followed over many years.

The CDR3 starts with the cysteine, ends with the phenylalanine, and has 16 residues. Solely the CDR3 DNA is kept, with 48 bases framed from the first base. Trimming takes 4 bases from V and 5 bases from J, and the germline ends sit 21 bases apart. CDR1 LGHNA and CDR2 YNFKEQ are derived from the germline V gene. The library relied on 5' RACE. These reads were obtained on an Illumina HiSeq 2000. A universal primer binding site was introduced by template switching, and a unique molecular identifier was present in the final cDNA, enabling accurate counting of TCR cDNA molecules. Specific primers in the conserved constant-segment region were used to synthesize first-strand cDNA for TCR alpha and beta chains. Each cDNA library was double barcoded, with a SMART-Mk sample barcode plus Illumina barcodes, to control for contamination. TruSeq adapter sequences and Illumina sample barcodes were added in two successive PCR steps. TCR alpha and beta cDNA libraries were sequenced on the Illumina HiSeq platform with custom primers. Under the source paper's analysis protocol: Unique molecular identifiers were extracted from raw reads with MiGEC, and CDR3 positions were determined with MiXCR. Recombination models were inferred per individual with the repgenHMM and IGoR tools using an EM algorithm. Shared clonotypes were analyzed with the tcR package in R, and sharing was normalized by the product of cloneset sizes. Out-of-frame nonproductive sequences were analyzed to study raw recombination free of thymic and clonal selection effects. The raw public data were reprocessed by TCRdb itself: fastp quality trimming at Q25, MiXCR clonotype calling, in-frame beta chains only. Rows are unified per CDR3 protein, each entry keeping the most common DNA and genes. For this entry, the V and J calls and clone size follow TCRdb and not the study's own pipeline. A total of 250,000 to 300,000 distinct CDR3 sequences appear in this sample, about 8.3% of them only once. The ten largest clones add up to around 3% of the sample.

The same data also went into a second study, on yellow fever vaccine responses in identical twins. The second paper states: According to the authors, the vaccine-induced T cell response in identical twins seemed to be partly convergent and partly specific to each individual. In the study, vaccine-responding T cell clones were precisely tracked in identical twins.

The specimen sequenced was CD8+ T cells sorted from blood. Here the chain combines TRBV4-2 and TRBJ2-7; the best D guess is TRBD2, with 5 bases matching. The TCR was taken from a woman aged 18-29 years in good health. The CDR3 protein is CASSPRPGSGFHEQYF. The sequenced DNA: TGTGCCAGCAGCCCCCGACCGGGATCAGGCTTCCACGAGCAGTACTTC.